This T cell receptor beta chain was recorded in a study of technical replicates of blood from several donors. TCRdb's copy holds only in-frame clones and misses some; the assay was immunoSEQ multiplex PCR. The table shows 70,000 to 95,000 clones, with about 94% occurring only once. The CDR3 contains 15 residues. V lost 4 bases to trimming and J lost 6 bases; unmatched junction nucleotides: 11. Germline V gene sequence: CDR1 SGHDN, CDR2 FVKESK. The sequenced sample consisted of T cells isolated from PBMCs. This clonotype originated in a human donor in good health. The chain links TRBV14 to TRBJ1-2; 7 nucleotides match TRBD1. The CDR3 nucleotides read TGTGCCAGCAGCCCAGGGGGGACAGTCTTCCATGGCTACACCTTC. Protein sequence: CASSPGGTVFHGYTF.